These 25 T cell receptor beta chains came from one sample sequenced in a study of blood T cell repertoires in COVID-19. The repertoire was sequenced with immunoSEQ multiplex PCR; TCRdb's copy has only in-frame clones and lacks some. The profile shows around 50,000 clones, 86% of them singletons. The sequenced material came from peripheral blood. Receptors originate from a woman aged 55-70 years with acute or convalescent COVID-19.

CDR3 coding DNA: TGTGCCAGCAGCGTAGCAGGTCAGCTTGGCTACACCTTC. Protein sequence: CASSVAGQLGYTF. The chain couples TRBV9 to TRBJ1-2; no clear D gene. This CDR3 region has 13 residues. V was cut by 0 bases and J by 7 bases, with 10 bases left in between. The V gene's germline CDR1 is SGDLS and CDR2 YYNGEE. Filled out from reference TRBV9 and TRBJ1-2, the complete variable domain reads DSGVTQTPKHLITATGQRVTLRCSPRSGDLSVYWYQQSLDQGLQFLIQYYNGEERAKGNILERFSAQQFPDLHSELNLSSLELGDSALYFCASSVAGQLGYTFGSGTRLTVV.

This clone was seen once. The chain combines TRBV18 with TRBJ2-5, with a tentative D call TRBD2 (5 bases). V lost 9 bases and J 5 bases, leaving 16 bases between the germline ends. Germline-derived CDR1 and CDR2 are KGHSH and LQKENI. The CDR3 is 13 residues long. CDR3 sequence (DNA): TGTGCCAGTCGTCCTTTCGGGGAGGAGACCCAGTACTTC. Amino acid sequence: CASRPFGEETQYF. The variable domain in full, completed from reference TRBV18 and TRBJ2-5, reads NAGVMQNPRHLVRRRGQEARLRCSPMKGHSHVYWYRQLPEEGLKFMVYLQKENIIDESGMPKERFSAEFPKEGPSILRIQQVVRGDSAAYFCASRPFGEETQYFGPGTRLLVL.

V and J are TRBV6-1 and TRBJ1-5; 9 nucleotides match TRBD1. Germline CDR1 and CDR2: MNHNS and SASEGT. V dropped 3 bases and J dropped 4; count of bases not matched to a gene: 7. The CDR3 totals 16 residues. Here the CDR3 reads CASSDGTGRSNQPQHF. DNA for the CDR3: TGTGCCAGCAGTGATGGGACAGGGAGGAGTAATCAGCCCCAGCATTTT.

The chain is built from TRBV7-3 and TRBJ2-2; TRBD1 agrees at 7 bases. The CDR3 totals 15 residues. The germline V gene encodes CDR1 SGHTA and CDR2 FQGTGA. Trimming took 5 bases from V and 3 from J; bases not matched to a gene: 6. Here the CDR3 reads CASSPGQVYTGELFF. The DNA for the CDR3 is TGTGCCAGCAGCCCCGGACAGGTTTACACCGGGGAGCTGTTTTTT.

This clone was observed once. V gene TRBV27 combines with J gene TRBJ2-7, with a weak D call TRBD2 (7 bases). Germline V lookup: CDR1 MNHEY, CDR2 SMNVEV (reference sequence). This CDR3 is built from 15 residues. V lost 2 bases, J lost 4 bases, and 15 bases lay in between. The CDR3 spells CASSLMGGGGYEQYF. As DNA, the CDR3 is TGTGCCAGCAGTTTAATGGGAGGGGGTGGGTACGAGCAGTACTTC.

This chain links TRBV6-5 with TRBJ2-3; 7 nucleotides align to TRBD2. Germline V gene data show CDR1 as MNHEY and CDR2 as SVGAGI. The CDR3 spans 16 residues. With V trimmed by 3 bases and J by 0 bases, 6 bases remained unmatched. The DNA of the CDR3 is TGTGCCAGCAGTTATTCAGCGGGACCTAGCACAGATACGCAGTATTTT. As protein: CASSYSAGPSTDTQYF.

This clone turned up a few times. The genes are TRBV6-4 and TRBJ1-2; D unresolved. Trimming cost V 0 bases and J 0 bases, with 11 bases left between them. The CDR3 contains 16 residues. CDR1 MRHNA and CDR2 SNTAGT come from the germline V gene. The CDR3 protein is CASSDSRPETNYGYTF. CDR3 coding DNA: TGTGCCAGCAGTGACTCGAGGCCAGAAACTAACTATGGCTACACCTTC.

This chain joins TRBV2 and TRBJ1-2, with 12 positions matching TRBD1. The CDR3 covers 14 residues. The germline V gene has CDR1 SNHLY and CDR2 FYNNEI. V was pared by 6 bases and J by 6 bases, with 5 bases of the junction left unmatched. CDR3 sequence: CASRRDRGLHGYTF. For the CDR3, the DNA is TGTGCCAGCAGGAGGGACAGGGGGCTCCATGGCTACACCTTC.

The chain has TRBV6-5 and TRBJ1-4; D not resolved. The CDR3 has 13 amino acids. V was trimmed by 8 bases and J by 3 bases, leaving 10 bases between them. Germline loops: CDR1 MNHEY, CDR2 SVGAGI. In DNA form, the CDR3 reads TGTGCCAGCTCCCAGGAAGCTAATGAAAAACTGTTTTTT. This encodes CASSQEANEKLFF.

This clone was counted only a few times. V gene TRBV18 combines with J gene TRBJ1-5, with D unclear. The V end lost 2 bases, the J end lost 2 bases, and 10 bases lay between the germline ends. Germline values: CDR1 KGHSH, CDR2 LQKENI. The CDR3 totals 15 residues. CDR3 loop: CASSPEAEGNQPQHF. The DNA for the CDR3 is TGTGCCAGCTCACCAGAAGCGGAGGGCAATCAGCCCCAGCATTTT. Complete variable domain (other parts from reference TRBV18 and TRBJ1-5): NAGVMQNPRHLVRRRGQEARLRCSPMKGHSHVYWYRQLPEEGLKFMVYLQKENIIDESGMPKERFSAEFPKEGPSILRIQQVVRGDSAAYFCASSPEAEGNQPQHFGDGTRLSIL.

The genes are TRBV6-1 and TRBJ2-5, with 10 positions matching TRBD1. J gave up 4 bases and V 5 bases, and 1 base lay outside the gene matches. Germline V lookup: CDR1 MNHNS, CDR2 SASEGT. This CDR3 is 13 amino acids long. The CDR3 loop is CASSRTGGETQYF. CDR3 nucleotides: TGTGCCAGCAGTCGGACAGGGGGAGAGACCCAGTACTTC.

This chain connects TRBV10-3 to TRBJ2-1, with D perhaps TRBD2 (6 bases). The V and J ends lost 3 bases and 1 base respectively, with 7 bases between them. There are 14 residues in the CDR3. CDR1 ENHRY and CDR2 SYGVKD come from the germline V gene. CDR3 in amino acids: CAISDGGSYNEQFF. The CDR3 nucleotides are TGTGCCATCAGTGACGGGGGATCCTACAATGAGCAGTTCTTC.

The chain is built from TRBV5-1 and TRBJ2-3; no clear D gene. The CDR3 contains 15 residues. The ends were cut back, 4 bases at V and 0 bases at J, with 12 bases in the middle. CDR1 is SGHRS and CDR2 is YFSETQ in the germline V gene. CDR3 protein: CASSQQSVSTDTQYF. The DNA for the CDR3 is TGCGCCAGCAGCCAACAGTCCGTAAGCACAGATACGCAGTATTTT.

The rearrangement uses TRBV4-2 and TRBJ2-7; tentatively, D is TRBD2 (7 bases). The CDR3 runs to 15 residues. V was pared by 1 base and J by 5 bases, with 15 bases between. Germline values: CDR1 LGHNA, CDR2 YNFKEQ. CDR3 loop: CASSQVLGGRDEQYF. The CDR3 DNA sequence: TGTGCCAGCAGCCAAGTCCTCGGGGGGCGCGACGAGCAGTACTTC.

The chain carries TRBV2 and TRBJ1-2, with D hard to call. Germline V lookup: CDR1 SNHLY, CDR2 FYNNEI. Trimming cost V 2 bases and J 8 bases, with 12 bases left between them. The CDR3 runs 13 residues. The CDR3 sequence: CASSENMSEGYTF. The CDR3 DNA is TGTGCCAGCAGTGAAAATATGTCGGAGGGCTACACCTTC.

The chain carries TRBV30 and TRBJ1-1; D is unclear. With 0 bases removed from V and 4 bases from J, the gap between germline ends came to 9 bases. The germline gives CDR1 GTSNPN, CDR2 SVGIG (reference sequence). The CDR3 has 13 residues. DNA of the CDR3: TGTGCCTGGAGTGTATTTGGCCGCACTGAAGCTTTCTTT. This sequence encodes CAWSVFGRTEAFF.

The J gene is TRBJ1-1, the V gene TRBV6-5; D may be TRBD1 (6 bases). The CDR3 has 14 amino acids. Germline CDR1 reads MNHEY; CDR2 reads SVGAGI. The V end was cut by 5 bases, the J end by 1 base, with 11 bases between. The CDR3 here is CASSTGQRNTEAFF. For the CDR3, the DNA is TGTGCCAGCAGTACTGGACAGAGGAACACTGAAGCTTTCTTT.

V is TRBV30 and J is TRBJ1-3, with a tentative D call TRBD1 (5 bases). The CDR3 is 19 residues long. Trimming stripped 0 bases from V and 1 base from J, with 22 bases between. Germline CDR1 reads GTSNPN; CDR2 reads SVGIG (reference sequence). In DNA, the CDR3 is TGTGCCTGGAGTGTATCCCTCGGGCGGGGGGTTCGTTCTGGAAACACCATATATTTT. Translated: CAWSVSLGRGVRSGNTIYF.

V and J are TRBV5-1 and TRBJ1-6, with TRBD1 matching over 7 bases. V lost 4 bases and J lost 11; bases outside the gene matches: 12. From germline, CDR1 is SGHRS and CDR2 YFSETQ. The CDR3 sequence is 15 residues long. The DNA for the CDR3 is TGCGCCAGCAGCCGGGGGACAGCTAACGTTACACCCCTCCACTTT. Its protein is CASSRGTANVTPLHF.

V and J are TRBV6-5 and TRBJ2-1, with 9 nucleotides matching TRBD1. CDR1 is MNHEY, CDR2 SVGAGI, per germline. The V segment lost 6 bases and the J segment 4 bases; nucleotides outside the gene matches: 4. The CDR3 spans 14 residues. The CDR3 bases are TGTGCCAGCAGGACAGGGGGGATATACAATGAGCAGTTCTTC. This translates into CASRTGGIYNEQFF.

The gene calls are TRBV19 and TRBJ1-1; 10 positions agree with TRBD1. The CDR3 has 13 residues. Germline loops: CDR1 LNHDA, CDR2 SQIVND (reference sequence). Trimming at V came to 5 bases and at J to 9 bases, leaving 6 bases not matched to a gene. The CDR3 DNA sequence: TGTGCCAGTAGTGTGGGACAGGGGATAAAAGCTTTCTTT. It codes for CASSVGQGIKAFF.

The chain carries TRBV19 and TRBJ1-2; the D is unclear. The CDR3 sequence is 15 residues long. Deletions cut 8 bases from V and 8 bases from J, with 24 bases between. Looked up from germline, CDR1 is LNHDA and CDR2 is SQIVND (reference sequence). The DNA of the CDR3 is TGTGCCAGTCGACCGCCCGGGGAGCCTCGGGCGGGCTACACCTTC. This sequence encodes CASRPPGEPRAGYTF. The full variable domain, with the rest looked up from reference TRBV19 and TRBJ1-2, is DGGITQSPKYLFRKEGQNVTLSCEQNLNHDAMYWYRQDPGQGLRLIYYSQIVNDFQKGDIAEGYSVSREKKESFPLTVTSAQKNPTAFYLCASRPPGEPRAGYTFGSGTRLTVV.

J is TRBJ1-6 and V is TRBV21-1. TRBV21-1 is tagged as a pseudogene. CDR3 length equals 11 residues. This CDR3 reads CASSNLSPLHF. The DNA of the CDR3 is TGTGCCAGCAGCAATTTATCACCCCTCCACTTT.

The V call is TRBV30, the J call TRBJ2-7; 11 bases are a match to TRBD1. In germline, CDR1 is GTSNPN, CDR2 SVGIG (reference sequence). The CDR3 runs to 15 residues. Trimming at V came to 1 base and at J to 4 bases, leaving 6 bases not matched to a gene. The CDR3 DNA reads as TGTGCCTGGAGTGGGGGACAGGGGGTCGATTACGAGCAGTACTTC. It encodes CAWSGGQGVDYEQYF.

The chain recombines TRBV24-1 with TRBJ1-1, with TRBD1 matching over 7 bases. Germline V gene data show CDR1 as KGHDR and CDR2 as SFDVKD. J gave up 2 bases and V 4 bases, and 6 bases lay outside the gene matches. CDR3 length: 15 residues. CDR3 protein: CATSDAGTDNTEAFF. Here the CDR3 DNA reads TGTGCCACCAGTGACGCCGGGACAGACAACACTGAAGCTTTCTTT.